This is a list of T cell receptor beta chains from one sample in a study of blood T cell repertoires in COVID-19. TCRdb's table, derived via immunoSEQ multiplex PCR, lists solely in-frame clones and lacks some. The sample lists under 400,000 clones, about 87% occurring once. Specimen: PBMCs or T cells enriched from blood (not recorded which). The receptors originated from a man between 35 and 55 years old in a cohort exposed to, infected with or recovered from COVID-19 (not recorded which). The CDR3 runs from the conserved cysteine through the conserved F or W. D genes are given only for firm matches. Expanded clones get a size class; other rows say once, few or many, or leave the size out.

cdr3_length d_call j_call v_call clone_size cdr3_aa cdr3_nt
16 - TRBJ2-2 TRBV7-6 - CASSLDRRENTGELFF TGTGCCAGCAGCTTAGATCGGCGGGAGAACACCGGGGAGCTGTTTTTT
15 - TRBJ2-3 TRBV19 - CASKWGQDSFGTQYF TGTGCCAGCAAATGGGGTCAGGACTCCTTCGGTACGCAGTATTTT
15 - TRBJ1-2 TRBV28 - CASSTSGVGTRGYTF TGTGCCAGCAGCACTTCGGGGGTAGGGACTAGAGGCTACACCTTC
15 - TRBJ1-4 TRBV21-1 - CASSGWDRQNEKLFF TGTGCCAGCAGCGGTTGGGACAGACAGAATGAAAAACTGTTTTTT
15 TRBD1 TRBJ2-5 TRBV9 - CASSVGTGGQETQYF TGTGCCAGCAGCGTAGGAACAGGGGGCCAAGAGACCCAGTACTTC
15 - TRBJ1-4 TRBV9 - CASSVGGSWGEKLFF TGTGCCAGCAGCGTAGGGGGCAGTTGGGGTGAAAAACTGTTTTTT
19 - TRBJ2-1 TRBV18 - CASSPKGQGRDYSYNEQFF TGTGCCAGCTCACCAAAAGGACAGGGTAGGGACTACTCCTACAATGAGCAGTTCTTC
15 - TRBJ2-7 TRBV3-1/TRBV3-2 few CASSLTGTVSYEQYF TGTGCCAGCAGCCTTACCGGGACTGTGTCCTACGAGCAGTACTTC
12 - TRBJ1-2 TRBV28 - CASSTGFLRYTF TGTGCCAGCAGTACAGGGTTCCTTAGGTACACCTTC
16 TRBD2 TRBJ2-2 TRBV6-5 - CASSSSGRGNTGELFF TGTGCCAGCAGTTCTAGCGGGAGGGGTAACACCGGGGAGCTGTTTTTT
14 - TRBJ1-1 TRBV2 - CASIGLEGHRETFF TGTGCCAGCATTGGTTTAGAAGGACACCGTGAGACTTTCTTT
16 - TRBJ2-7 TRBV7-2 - CASSPRGREDSYEQYF TGTGCCAGCAGCCCTAGGGGGCGGGAGGACTCCTACGAGCAGTACTTC
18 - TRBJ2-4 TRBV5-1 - CASSLTIGSGGAKNIQYF TGCGCCAGCAGCCTGACTATCGGGAGTGGAGGAGCCAAAAACATTCAGTACTTC
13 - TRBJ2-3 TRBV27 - CASSLGLSDTQYF TGTGCCAGCAGTTTAGGACTTTCAGATACGCAGTATTTT
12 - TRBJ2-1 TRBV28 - CASSYGYGEQFF TGTGCCAGCAGCTACGGGTACGGGGAGCAGTTCTTC
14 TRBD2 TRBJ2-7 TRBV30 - CAWSLAGVLDEQYF TGTGCCTGGAGCCTAGCGGGAGTACTCGACGAGCAGTACTTC
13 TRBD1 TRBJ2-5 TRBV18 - CATETGVEETQYF TGTGCCACCGAGACAGGGGTGGAGGAGACCCAGTACTTC
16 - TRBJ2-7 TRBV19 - CASSLTLFAEDYEQYF TGTGCCAGTAGTCTAACCCTTTTTGCGGAGGATTACGAGCAGTACTTC
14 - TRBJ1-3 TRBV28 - CASSTTGGGNTIYF TGTGCCAGCAGTACCACGGGGGGAGGAAACACCATATATTTT
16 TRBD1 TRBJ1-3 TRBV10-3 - CAISEQQGYSGNTIYF TGTGCCATCAGTGAACAACAGGGGTACTCTGGAAACACCATATATTTT
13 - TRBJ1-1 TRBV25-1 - CASTGPGNTEAFF TGTGCCAGCACTGGCCCAGGAAACACTGAAGCTTTCTTT
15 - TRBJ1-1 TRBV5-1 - CASSGPGLTNTEAFF TGCGCCAGCAGCGGGCCGGGACTGACTAACACTGAAGCTTTCTTT
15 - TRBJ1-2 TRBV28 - CASSNIFRDIYGYTF TGTGCCAGCAGCAATATCTTCCGGGACATCTATGGCTACACCTTC
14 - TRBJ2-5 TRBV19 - CASSIQGLQETQYF TGTGCCAGTAGTATTCAGGGTCTTCAAGAGACCCAGTACTTC
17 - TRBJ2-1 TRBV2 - CASSDGGFPDSYNEQFF TGTGCCAGCAGTGATGGGGGCTTCCCTGACTCCTACAATGAGCAGTTCTTC
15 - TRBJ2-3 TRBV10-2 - CASNSGPAGTDTQYF TGCGCCAGCAACAGTGGGCCAGCAGGCACAGATACGCAGTATTTT
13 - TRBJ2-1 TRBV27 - CASRMQGYNEQFF TGTGCCAGCAGAATGCAGGGGTACAATGAGCAGTTCTTC